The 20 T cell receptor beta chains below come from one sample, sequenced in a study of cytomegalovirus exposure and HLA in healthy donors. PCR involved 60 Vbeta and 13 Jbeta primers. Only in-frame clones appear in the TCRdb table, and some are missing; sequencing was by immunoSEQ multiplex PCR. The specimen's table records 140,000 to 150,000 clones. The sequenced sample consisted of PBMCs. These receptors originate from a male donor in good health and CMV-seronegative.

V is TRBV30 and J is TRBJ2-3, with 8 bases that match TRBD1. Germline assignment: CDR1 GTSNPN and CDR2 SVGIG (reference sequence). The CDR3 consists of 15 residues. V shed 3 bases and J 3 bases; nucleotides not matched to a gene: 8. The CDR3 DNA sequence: TGTGCCTGGAGACCCTACAGGGGGATAACAGATACGCAGTATTTT. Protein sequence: CAWRPYRGITDTQYF.

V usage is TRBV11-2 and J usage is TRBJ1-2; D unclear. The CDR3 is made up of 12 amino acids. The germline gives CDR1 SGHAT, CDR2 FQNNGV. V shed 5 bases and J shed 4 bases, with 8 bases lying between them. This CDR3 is CASSRQGYGYTF. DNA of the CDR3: TGTGCCAGCAGCCGACAAGGCTATGGCTACACCTTC.

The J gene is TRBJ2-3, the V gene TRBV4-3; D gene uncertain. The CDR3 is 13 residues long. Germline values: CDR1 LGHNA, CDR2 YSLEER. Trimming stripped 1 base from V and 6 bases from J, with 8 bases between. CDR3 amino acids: CASSQVRADTQYF. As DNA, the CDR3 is TGCGCCAGCAGCCAAGTTCGAGCGGATACGCAGTATTTT.

For the CDR3, the DNA is TGTGCCTGGAGGAGAGGCCGAAGTAAACAGGGTATGGGCACAGATACGCAGTATTTT. It is translated as CAWRRGRSKQGMGTDTQYF. The chain is built from TRBV30 and TRBJ2-3, with D perhaps matching TRBD1 (6 bases). Per the germline V gene, CDR1 is GTSNPN and CDR2 is SVGIG (reference sequence). The CDR3 covers 19 residues. The V and J ends lost 3 bases and 1 base respectively, with 26 bases between them.

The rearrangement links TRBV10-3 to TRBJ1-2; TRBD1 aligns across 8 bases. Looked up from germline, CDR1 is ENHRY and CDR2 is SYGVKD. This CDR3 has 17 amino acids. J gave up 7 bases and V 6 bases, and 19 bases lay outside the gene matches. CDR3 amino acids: CAIRDGTGTGPRGGYTF. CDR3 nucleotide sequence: TGTGCCATCAGGGACGGGACCGGGACAGGTCCGCGTGGTGGCTACACCTTC.

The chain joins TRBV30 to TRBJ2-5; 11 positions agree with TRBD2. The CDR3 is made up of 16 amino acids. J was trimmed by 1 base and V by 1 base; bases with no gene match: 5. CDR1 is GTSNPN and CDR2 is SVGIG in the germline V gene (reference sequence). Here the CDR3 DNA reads TGTGCCTGGAGTGCCGGGACTAGCGGACCCCAAGAGACCCAGTACTTC. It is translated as CAWSAGTSGPQETQYF.

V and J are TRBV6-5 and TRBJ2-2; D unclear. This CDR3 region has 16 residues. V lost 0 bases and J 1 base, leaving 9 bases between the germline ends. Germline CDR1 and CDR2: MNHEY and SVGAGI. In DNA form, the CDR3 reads TGTGCCAGCAGTTACTCGCGAACAGAGAACACCGGGGAGCTGTTTTTT. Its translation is CASSYSRTENTGELFF.

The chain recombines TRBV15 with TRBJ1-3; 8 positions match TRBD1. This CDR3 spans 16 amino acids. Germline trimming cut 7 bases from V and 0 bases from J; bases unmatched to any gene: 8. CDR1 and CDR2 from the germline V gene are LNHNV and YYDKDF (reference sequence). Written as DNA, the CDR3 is TGTGCCACCAATAAACTGGGACAGGACTCTGGAAACACCATATATTTT. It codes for CATNKLGQDSGNTIYF.

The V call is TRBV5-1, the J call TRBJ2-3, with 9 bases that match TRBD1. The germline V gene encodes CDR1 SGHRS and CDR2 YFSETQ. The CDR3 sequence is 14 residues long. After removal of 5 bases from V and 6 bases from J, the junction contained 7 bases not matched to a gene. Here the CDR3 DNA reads TGCGCCAGCAGTCGGGACAGGGTACGGGATACGCAGTATTTT. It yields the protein CASSRDRVRDTQYF.

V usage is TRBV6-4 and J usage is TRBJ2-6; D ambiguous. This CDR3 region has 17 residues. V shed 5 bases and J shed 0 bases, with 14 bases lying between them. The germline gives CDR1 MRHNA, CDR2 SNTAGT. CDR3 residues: CASSPLLGSSGANVLTF. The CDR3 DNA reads TGTGCCAGCAGTCCCTTACTGGGCTCCTCTGGGGCCAACGTCCTGACTTTC.

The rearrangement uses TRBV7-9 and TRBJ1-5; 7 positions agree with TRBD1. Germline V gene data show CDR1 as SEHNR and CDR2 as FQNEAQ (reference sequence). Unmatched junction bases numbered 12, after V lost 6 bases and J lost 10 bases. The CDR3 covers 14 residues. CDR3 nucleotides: TGTGCCAGCAGTCACGACAGGGAGGAAGACCCCCAGCATTTT. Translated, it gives CASSHDREEDPQHF.

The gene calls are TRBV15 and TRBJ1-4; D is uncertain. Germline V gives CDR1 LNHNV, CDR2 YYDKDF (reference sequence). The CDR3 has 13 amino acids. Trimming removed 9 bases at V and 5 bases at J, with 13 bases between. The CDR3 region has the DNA TGTGCCACGAGCCGAGACGGGAATGAAAAACTGTTTTTT. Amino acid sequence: CATSRDGNEKLFF.

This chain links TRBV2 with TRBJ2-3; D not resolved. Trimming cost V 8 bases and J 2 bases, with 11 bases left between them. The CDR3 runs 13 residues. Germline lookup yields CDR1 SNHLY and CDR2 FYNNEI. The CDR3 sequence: CASLPQYTDTQYF. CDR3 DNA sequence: TGTGCCAGCCTTCCCCAGTACACAGATACGCAGTATTTT.

CDR3 nucleotide sequence: TGTGCCAGCTCACCGACAGGGAGTATTGAAAAACTGTTTTTT. Translated: CASSPTGSIEKLFF. The chain has TRBV18 and TRBJ1-4; 7 bases line up with TRBD1. Trimming cost V 3 bases and J 7 bases; bases outside gene matches: 5. Germline-derived CDR1 and CDR2 are KGHSH and LQKENI. CDR3 length: 14 amino acids.

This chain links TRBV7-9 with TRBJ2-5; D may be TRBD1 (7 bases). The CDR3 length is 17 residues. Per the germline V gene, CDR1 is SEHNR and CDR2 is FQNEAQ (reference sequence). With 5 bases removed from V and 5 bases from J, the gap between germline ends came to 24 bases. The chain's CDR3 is CASSALPGDSRGETQYF. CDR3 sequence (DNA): TGTGCCAGCAGCGCATTACCAGGGGACAGTCGGGGGGAGACCCAGTACTTC.

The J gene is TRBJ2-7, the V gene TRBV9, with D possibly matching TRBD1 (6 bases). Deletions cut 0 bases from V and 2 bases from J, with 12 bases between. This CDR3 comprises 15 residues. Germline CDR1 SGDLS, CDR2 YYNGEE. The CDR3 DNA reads TGTGCCAGCAGCGTAGCGACCGGGACAACCTACGAGCAGTACTTC. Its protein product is CASSVATGTTYEQYF.

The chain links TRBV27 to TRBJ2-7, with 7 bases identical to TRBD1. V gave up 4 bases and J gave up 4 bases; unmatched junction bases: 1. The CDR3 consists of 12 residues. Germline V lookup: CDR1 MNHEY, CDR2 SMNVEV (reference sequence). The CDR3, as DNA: TGTGCCAGCAGTTCGACAGGGTACGAGCAGTACTTC. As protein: CASSSTGYEQYF.

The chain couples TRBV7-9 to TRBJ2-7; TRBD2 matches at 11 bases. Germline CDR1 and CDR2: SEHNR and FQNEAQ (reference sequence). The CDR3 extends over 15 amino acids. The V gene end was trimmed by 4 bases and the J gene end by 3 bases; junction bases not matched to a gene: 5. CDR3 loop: CASSSLAGGIYEQYF. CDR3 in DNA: TGTGCCAGCAGCTCCCTAGCGGGAGGTATCTACGAGCAGTACTTC.

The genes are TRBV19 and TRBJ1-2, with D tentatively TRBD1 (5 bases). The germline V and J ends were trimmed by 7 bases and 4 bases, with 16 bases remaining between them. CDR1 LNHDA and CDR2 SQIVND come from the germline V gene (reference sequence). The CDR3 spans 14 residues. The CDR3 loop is CASKGEGGVYGYTF. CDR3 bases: TGTGCCAGTAAGGGAGAGGGAGGGGTCTATGGCTACACCTTC. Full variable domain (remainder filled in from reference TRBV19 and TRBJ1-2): DGGITQSPKYLFRKEGQNVTLSCEQNLNHDAMYWYRQDPGQGLRLIYYSQIVNDFQKGDIAEGYSVSREKKESFPLTVTSAQKNPTAFYLCASKGEGGVYGYTFGSGTRLTVV.

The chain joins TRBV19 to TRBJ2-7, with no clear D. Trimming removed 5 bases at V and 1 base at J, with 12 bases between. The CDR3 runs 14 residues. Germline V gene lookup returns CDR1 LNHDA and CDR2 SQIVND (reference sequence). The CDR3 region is CASSSPRSSYEQYF. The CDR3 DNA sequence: TGTGCCAGTAGTTCTCCGAGAAGTTCCTACGAGCAGTACTTC.